This T cell receptor beta chain was profiled in a study of blood T cell repertoires in COVID-19. As for the study in general: Acute and convalescent COVID-19 specimens originated in the United States, Italy and Spain.

Original data processing: Cell counts per sample came from amplifying reference gene primers. Some clones are missing from TCRdb's copy, which holds only in-frame ones; the method was immunoSEQ multiplex PCR. V and J calls and clone size are copied from that table; D and trimming were computed from the DNA. The sample shows roughly 130,000 clones, about 92% of them seen only once. A few counts support this clone. The CDR3 loop spans 13 amino acids. Trimming removed 5 bases from V and 5 bases from J; junction bases left unmatched: 5. The chain carries TRBV12-3 or TRBV12-4 and TRBJ2-7; 8 positions agree with TRBD1. The source is a man between 60 and 75 years old with COVID-19, enrolled during active disease. The sequenced material came from peripheral blood. This CDR3 reads CASSRQGADEQYF. CDR3 nucleotide sequence: TGTGCCAGCAGTCGGCAGGGGGCCGACGAGCAGTACTTC.